This T cell receptor (beta chain) was captured by sequencing in a study of blood T cell repertoires in COVID-19. In the study overall: Sites across the United States, Italy and Spain contributed samples from acute and convalescent COVID-19. Sources were T cells, B-cell-depleted T cells, or PBMCs; the material itself was cDNA or gDNA.

Per the authors' pipeline: The assay estimated nucleated cells by amplifying reference gene primers. Produced via immunoSEQ multiplex PCR; TCRdb's table is partial and in-frame only. V and J calls and clone size follow that table, whereas D and trimming were derived from the DNA. The profile covers about 240,000 clones, with 70% to 80% appearing a single time and more than 2.5% taken by the ten largest. The CDR3 is made up of 18 amino acids. Trimming took 0 bases from V and 5 from J, leaving 23 bases between them. Germline V CDR1 and CDR2: LGHNA, YSLEER. The rearrangement links TRBV4-3 to TRBJ2-7, with a possible D match to TRBD2 (5 bases). This clonotype was sampled from a woman older than 75 with acute or convalescent COVID-19. Sequenced material: peripheral blood. CDR3 DNA sequence: TGCGCCAGCAGCCAAGATTGGGGTAGAGGGTTCAGAGCAAACGAGCAGTACTTC. Amino acids: CASSQDWGRGFRANEQYF.